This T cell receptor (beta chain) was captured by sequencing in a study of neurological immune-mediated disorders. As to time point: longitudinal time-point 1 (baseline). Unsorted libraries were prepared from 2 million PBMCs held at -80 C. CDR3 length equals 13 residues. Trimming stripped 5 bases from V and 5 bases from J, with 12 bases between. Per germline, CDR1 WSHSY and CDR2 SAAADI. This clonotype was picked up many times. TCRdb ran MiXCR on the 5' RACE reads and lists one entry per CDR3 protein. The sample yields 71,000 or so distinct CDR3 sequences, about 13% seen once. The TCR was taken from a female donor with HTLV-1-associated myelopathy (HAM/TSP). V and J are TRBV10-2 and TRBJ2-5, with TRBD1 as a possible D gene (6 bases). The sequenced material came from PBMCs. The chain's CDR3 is CASSFVGAETQYF. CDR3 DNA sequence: TGCGCCAGCAGTTTCGTGGGGGCGGAGACCCAGTACTTC.